This T cell receptor (beta chain) was documented in a study of blood T cell repertoires in COVID-19 (TCRdb year 2020). With regard to the full study: The collaborator samples originated in the United States, Italy and Spain and spanned the acute and convalescent phases of COVID-19. The dataset comprised deeply sampled blood TCRbeta repertoires from subjects exposed to, actively infected with, or recovered from COVID-19. Sample metadata almost always included a de-identified subject ID, COVID-19 status, age in years and sex. The prospective study material was composed of cDNA or gDNA derived from T cells, B-cell-depleted T cells, or PBMCs. Where HLA class I and class II types were available, the types were taken from metadata supplied by the sample provider, not from assay-based typing. The repertoires were released in a freely available public database intended as a resource for research on the immune response to SARS-CoV-2. Samples came from the ongoing ImmuneRACE study (first 160 participants) plus 1,254 subjects from 6 global collaborators. Study-wide findings and limitations: The quantity of clinical and demographic metadata differed by source and by participant and was supplied without curation.

Inclusive of the bounding cysteine and phenylalanine, the CDR3 is 15 residues long. Only the CDR3 portion is preserved as DNA: 45 bases, with reading frame beginning at the first base. V drops 0 bases and J drops 4 bases, leaving 13 bases in between. Per the germline V gene (reference sequence), SGHNT is the CDR1 and YYREEE is the CDR2. TCRbeta CDR3 regions were amplified from genomic DNA using the immunoSEQ Assay, a bias-controlled multiplex PCR. The published analysis was carried out like this. Within the assay, amplification of reference gene primers was used to estimate how many nucleated cells each sample contained. To quantify the absolute abundance of each unique TCRbeta CDR3 rearrangement, sequence reads were collapsed and filtered. Productive Simpson clonality was computed per sample as the square root of Simpson's diversity index over productive rearrangements. Imported from immuneACCESS, the table was reduced by TCRdb to in-frame sequences with V and J called. These copies leave out some clones; in studies compared against another copy, an unresolved V gene accounts for under half, and the cause of the remainder is not known. V and J calls and clone size are as listed in that table; D and trimming were resolved from the DNA. The sample data list around 270,000 clones, and over 70% of these were observed just once. Jointly, the top ten make up 2.5% to 3.5% of the sample.

Concerning this clone itself: Which antigen it targets is not known. Base qualities were left out, and no much larger clone turns up one base away.

Enrolling through a virtual design, the prospective study's participants ranged in age from roughly 18 to 95 years and lived across 24 United States geographic areas. In the prospective study, participants were assigned to cohorts based on the clinical history participants reported in a screening survey and a study questionnaire. Exposed participants were defined as having been in contact with someone with a PCR-confirmed or clinician-diagnosed COVID-19 case within 2 weeks of study entry. Each participant in the prospective study had whole blood, serum and a nasopharyngeal or oropharyngeal swab collected by mobile phlebotomists. Additional blood draws and questionnaires over a 2-month period could optionally be provided by prospective study participants. Before DNA extraction, prospective study blood samples were shipped either frozen or at room temperature.

The receptor was derived from a woman between 35 and 50 years old who had been exposed to COVID-19. Material: PBMCs or T cells enriched from blood (not recorded which). Recombination joined TRBV5-4 with TRBJ1-2, and the D gene may be TRBD1, 6 bases matching. The DNA sequence reads TGTGCCAGCAGCTTGGCGACACCAGGGGCCTATGGCTACACCTTC. It translates as CASSLATPGAYGYTF.